This is a list of T cell receptor beta chains from one sample in a study of blood T cell repertoires in COVID-19. The repertoire was sequenced with immunoSEQ multiplex PCR; TCRdb's copy has only in-frame clones and lacks some. The profile shows 100,000 to 150,000 clones, less than 75% of them singletons. Sample: peripheral blood. All receptors come from a human donor with acute or convalescent COVID-19. The donor label of this sample is uncertain. The CDR3 runs from the conserved cysteine through the conserved F or W. D genes are given only for firm matches. Clone sizes are given selectively: once, few, many, or a class where the clone is expanded.

size	V	D	J	CDR3	DNA
.	TRBV6-5	.	TRBJ2-6	CASRGMRAGANVLTF	TGTGCCAGCAGGGGGATGAGGGCTGGGGCCAACGTCCTGACTTTC
.	TRBV5-6	TRBD1	TRBJ1-5	CASSWGAQGISQPQHF	TGTGCCAGCAGCTGGGGGGCACAGGGGATAAGTCAGCCCCAGCATTTT
many	TRBV28	.	TRBJ1-4	CASRPGSANEKLFF	TGTGCCAGCAGGCCAGGGTCGGCTAATGAAAAACTGTTTTTT
.	TRBV2	TRBD2	TRBJ2-5	CASRGGGKETQYF	TGTGCCAGCAGGGGCGGGGGAAAAGAGACCCAGTACTTC
.	TRBV6-6	TRBD1	TRBJ2-1	CASSAGTGGNYNEQFF	TGTGCCAGCAGCGCCGGGACAGGGGGCAACTACAATGAGCAGTTCTTC
.	TRBV3-1/TRBV3-2	.	TRBJ2-2	CASSRTRTSNTGELFF	TGTGCCAGCAGCAGAACTAGGACCTCGAACACCGGGGAGCTGTTTTTT
.	TRBV7-8	TRBD1	TRBJ2-7	CASSTGTGMYEQYF	TGTGCCAGCAGCACCGGGACAGGGATGTACGAGCAGTACTTC
.	TRBV5-6	TRBD1	TRBJ2-2	CASSLAGQGLWTGELFF	TGTGCCAGCAGCTTGGCCGGACAGGGGCTATGGACCGGGGAGCTGTTTTTT
once	TRBV2	.	TRBJ2-1	CASSEGGVNNEQFF	TGTGCCAGCAGTGAAGGGGGGGTTAACAATGAGCAGTTCTTC
.	TRBV28	.	TRBJ1-5	CASSLFRTNQPQHF	TGTGCCAGCAGTTTATTCAGAACCAATCAGCCCCAGCATTTT
.	TRBV7-9	.	TRBJ1-1	CASSLSGYRTEAFF	TGTGCCAGCAGCTTATCAGGGTATAGGACTGAAGCTTTCTTT
.	TRBV7-6	.	TRBJ2-1	CASSLALGGAYNEQFF	TGTGCCAGCAGCTTAGCGTTGGGGGGAGCCTACAATGAGCAGTTCTTC
.	TRBV11-1	TRBD2	TRBJ2-5	CASSRLAGIQETQYF	TGTGCCAGCAGCAGACTAGCGGGTATCCAAGAGACCCAGTACTTC
few	TRBV7-9	TRBD1	TRBJ2-7	CASSLSSGTGQLF	TGTGCCAGCAGCTTATCATCAGGGACAGGACAACTCTTC
.	TRBV10-1	TRBD2	TRBJ2-3	CASSESPRTSGSTDTQYF	TGCGCCAGCAGTGAGTCCCCAAGGACTAGCGGTAGCACAGATACGCAGTATTTT
few	TRBV3-1/TRBV3-2	TRBD2	TRBJ2-3	CASSQRGLAGGRSTDTQYF	TGTGCCAGCAGTCAAAGGGGACTAGCGGGGGGTCGTAGCACAGATACGCAGTATTTT
.	TRBV25-1	TRBD1	TRBJ1-2	CASSDQDRAGAYGYTF	TGTGCCAGCAGTGACCAGGACAGGGCTGGAGCCTATGGCTACACCTTC
few	TRBV2	.	TRBJ2-7	CASSPKGHGSRQYF	TGTGCCAGCAGTCCAAAGGGGCACGGCTCCAGGCAGTACTTC
.	TRBV6-5	TRBD1	TRBJ1-6	CASSYADRGYSPLHF	TGTGCCAGCAGTTACGCGGACAGGGGATATTCACCCCTCCACTTT
.	TRBV5-1	.	TRBJ1-5	CASSLGLNQPQHF	TGCGCCAGCAGCTTGGGTCTCAATCAGCCCCAGCATTTT
.	TRBV12-5	.	TRBJ1-3	CATSGIEIAGNTIYF	TGTGCTACTAGCGGGATCGAAATAGCTGGAAACACCATATATTTT